This T cell receptor (beta chain) was sequenced during a study of T cell responses to AZD1222 COVID-19 vaccine. Trimming shortened V by 6 bases and J by 7 bases, and 21 bases separated the two germline ends. The CDR3 loop spans 15 amino acids. Per the germline V gene, CDR1 is SEHNR and CDR2 is FQNEAQ (reference sequence). As regards this clone: Antigen: not known.

This table comes from immunoSEQ multiplex PCR, and its TCRdb copy is limited to in-frame clones, with some not included. Here the sample spans 100,000 or so clones, about 92% being singletons. Study results and caveats: Spike-specific TCRs gained breadth and depth after people received two AZD1222 doses.

The sequence was obtained from an adult in good health. The rearrangement uses TRBV7-9 and TRBJ2-5; perhaps D is TRBD1 or TRBD2 (5 bases each). Sequences were derived from peripheral blood, sampled on day 0 of AZD1222 vaccination. CDR3 protein: CASSSSGRDPGTQYF. The CDR3 bases are TGTGCCAGCAGTTCCTCGGGTCGGGACCCCGGGACCCAGTACTTC.